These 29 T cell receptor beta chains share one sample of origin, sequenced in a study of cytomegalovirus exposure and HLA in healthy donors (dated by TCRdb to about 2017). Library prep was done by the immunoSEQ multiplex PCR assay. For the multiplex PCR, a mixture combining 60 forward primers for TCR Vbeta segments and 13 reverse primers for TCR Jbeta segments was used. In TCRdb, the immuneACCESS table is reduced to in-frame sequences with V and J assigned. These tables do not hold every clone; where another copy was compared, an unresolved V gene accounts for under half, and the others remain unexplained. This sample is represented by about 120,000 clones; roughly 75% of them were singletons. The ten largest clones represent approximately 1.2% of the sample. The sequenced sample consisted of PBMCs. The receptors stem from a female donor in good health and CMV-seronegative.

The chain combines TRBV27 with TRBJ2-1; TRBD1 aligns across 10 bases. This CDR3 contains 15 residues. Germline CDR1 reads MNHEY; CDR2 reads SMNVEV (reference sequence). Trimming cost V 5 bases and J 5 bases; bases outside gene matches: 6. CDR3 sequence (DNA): TGTGCCAGCAGTCCTAGGACAGGGGGACACAATGAGCAGTTCTTC. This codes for CASSPRTGGHNEQFF.

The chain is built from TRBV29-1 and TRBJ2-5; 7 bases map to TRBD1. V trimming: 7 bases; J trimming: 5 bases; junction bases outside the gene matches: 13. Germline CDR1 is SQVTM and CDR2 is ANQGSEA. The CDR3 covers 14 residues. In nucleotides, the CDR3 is TGCAGCGGGAAGGGGGCGGCAACGGGGGAGACCCAGTACTTC. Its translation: CSGKGAATGETQYF.

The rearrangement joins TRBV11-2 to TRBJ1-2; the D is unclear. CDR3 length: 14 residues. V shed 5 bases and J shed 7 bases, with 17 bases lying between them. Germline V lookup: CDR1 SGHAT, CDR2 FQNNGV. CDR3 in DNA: TGTGCCAGCAGCCCCCAAAAGGGAGGCTTTGGCTACACCTTC. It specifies CASSPQKGGFGYTF.

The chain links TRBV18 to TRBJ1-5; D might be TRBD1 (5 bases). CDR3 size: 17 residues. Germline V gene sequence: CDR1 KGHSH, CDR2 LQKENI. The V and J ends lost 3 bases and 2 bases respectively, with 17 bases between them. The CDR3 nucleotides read TGTGCCAGCTCACCCGAGATGGCAGGGTCTGGCAATCAGCCCCAGCATTTT. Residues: CASSPEMAGSGNQPQHF.

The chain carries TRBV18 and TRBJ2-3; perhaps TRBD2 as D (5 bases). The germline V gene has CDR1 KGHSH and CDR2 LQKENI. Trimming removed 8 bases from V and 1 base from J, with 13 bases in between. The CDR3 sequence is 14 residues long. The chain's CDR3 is CASRLDGGTDTQYF. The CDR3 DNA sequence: TGTGCCAGCCGTCTTGACGGGGGCACAGATACGCAGTATTTT.

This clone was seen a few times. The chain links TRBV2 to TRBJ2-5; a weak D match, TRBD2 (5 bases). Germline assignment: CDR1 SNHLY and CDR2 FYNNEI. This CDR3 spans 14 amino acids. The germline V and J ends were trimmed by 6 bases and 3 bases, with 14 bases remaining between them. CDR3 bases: TGTGCCAGCAGCCTAGCTTGGGCCGAAGAGACCCAGTACTTC. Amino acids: CASSLAWAEETQYF.

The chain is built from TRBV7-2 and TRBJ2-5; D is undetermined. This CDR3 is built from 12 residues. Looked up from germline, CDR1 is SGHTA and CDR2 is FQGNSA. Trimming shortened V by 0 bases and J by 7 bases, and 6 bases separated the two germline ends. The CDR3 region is CASSLARGTQYF. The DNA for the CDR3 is TGTGCCAGCAGCTTAGCCAGAGGGACCCAGTACTTC. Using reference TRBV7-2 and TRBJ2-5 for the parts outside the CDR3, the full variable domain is GAGVSQSPSNKVTEKGKDVELRCDPISGHTALYWYRQSLGQGLEFLIYFQGNSAPDKSGLPSDRFSAERTGGSVSTLTIQRTQQEDSAVYLCASSLARGTQYFGPGTRLLVL.

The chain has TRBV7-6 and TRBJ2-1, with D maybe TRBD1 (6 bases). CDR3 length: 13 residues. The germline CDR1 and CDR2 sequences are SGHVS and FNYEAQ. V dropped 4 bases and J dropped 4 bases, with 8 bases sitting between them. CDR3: CASSWDIYNEQFF. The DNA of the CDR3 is TGTGCCAGCAGCTGGGACATTTACAATGAGCAGTTCTTC.

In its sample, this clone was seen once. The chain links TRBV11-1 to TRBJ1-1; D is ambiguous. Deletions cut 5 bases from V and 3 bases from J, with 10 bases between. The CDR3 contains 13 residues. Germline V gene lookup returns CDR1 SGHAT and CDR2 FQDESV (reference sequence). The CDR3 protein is CASSRQQDTEAFF. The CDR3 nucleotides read TGTGCCAGCAGCCGCCAACAAGACACTGAAGCTTTCTTT.

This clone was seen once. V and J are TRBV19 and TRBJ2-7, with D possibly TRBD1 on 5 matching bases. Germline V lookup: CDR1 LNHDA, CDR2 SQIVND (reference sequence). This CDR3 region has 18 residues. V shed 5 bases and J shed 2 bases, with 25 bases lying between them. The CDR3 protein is CASSLRTRGSSHPYEQYF. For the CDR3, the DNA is TGTGCCAGTAGTCTTCGGACAAGAGGAAGTTCTCATCCCTACGAGCAGTACTTC.

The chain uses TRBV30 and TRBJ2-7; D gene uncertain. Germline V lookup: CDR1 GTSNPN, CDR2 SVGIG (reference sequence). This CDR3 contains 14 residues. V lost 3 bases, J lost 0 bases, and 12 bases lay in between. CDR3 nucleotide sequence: TGTGCCTGGAGGTTTGACACATACTCCTACGAGCAGTACTTC. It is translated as CAWRFDTYSYEQYF.

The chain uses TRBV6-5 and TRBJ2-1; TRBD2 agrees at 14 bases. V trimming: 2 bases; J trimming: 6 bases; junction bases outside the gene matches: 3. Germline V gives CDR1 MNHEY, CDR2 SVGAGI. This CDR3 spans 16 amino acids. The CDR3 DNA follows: TGTGCCAGCAGTTACCGCGGGACTAGCGGGGGCAATGAGCAGTTCTTC. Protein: CASSYRGTSGGNEQFF.

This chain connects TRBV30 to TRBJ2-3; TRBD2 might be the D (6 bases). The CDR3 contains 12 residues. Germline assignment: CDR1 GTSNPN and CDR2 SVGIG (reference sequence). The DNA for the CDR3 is TGTGCGTCTGCTAGCGGCACAGATACGCAGTATTTT. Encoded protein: CASASGTDTQYF. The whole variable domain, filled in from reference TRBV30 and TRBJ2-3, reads SQTIHQWPATLVQPVGSPLSLECTVEGTSNPNLYWYRQAAGRGLQLLFYSVGIGQISSEVPQNLSASRPQDRQFILSSKKLLLSDSGFYLCASASGTDTQYFGPGTRLTVL.

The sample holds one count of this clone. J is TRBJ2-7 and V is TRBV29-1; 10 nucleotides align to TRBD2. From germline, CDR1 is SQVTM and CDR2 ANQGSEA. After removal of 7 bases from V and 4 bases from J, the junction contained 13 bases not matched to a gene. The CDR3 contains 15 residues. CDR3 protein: CSAPVLAGIFYEQYF. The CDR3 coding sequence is TGCAGCGCTCCGGTACTAGCGGGAATTTTTTACGAGCAGTACTTC.

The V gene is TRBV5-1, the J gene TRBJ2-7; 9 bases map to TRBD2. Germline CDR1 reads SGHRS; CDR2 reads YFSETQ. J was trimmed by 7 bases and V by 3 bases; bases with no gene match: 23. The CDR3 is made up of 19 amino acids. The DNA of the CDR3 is TGCGCCAGCAGCTGGGGAACGGGACAACTCAGGACTAGCGCCTGGGAGCAGTACTTC. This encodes CASSWGTGQLRTSAWEQYF.

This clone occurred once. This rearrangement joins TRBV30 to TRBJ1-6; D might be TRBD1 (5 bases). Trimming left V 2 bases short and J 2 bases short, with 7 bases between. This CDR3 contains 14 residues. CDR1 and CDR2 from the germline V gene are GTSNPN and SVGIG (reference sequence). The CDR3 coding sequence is TGTGCCTGGAGTACGACAGCCTATAATTCACCCCTCCACTTT. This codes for CAWSTTAYNSPLHF.

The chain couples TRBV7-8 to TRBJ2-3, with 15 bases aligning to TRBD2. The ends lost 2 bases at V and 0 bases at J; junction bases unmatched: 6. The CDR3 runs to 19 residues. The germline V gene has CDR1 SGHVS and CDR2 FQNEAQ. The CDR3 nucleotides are TGTGCCAGCAGCTTAAGGGGACTAGCGGGGGGACTTAGCACAGATACGCAGTATTTT. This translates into CASSLRGLAGGLSTDTQYF.

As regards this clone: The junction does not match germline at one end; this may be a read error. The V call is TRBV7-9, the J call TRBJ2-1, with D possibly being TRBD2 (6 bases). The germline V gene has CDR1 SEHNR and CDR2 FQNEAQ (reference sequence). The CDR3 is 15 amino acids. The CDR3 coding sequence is TGTTCCAGCAGTTCAATGATAGCGGCCTACAATGAGCAGTTCTTC. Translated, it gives CSSSSMIAAYNEQFF.

In DNA, the CDR3 is TGTGCCAGCAGCGTAGGTAGTAGGGGTGGCGAGCAGTACTTC. This translates into CASSVGSRGGEQYF. This chain uses TRBV9 with TRBJ2-7; possible D gene TRBD1, 5 bases. The ends were cut back, 0 bases at V and 6 bases at J, with 13 bases in the middle. The CDR3 extends over 14 amino acids. Germline V lookup: CDR1 SGDLS, CDR2 YYNGEE.

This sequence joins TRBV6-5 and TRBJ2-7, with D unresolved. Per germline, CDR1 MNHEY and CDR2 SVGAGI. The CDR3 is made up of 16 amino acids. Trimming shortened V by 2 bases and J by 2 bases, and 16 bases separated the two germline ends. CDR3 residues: CASSYRSSSLTYEQYF. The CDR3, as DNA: TGTGCCAGCAGTTACCGTTCGTCGAGCCTTACCTACGAGCAGTACTTC.

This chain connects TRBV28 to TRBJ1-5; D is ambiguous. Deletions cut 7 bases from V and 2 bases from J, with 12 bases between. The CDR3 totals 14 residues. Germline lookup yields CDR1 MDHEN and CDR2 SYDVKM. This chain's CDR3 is CASNGGYRNQPQHF. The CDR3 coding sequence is TGTGCCAGCAACGGAGGGTATCGCAATCAGCCCCAGCATTTT.

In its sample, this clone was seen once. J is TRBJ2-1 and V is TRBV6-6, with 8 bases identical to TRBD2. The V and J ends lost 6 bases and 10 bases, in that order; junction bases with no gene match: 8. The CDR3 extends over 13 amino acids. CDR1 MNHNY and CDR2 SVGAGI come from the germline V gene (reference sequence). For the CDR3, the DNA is TGTGCCAGCAGAACCGGGGGGGTGGAGGAGCAGTTCTTC. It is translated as CASRTGGVEEQFF.

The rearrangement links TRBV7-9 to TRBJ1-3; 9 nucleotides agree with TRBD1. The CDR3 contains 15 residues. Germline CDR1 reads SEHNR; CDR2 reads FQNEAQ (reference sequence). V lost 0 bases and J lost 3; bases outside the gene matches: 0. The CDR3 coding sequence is TGTGCCAGCAGCTTAGCGGGACAGGGTGGAAACACCATATATTTT. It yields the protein CASSLAGQGGNTIYF.

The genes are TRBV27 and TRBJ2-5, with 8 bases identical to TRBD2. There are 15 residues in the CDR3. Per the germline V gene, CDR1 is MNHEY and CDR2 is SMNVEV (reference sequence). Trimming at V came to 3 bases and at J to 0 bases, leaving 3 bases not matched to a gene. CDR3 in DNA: TGTGCCAGCAGTTTGGTAGCGGGGAACCAAGAGACCCAGTACTTC. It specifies CASSLVAGNQETQYF.

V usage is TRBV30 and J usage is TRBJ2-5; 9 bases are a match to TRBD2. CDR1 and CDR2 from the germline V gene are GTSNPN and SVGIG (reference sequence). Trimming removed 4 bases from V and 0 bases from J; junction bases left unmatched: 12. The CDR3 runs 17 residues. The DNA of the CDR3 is TGTGCCTGGATGCGGCGGGGGGGGAATAAGTACCAAGAGACCCAGTACTTC. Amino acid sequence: CAWMRRGGNKYQETQYF.

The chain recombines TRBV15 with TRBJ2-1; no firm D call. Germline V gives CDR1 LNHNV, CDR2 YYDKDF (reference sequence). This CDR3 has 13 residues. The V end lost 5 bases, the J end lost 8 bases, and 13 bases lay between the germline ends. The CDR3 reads CATSRIVLDEQFF. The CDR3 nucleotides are TGTGCCACCAGCCGTATTGTCCTTGATGAGCAGTTCTTC.

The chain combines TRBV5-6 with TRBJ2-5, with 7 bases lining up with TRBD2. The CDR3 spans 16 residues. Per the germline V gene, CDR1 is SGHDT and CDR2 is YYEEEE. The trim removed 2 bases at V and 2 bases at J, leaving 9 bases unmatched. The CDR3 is CASSFRRTRMQETQYF. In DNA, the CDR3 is TGTGCCAGCAGCTTTCGACGGACTAGGATGCAAGAGACCCAGTACTTC.

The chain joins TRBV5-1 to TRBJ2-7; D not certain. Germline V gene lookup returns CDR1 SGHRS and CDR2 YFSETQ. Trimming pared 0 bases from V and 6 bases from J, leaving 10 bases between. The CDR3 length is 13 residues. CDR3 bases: TGCGCCAGCAGCTTGGTCGGAGATGGCGAGCAGTACTTC. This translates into CASSLVGDGEQYF.

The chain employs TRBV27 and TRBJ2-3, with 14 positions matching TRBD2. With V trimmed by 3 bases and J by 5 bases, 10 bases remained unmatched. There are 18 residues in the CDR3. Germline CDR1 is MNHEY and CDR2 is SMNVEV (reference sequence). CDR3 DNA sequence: TGTGCCAGCAGTTTGAGACTAGCGGGAGGGCGAGAGGGAGATACGCAGTATTTT. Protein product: CASSLRLAGGREGDTQYF.